The 19 T cell receptor beta chains presented below share a single source sample, sequenced in a study of blood T cell repertoires in COVID-19. Produced via immunoSEQ multiplex PCR; TCRdb's table is partial and in-frame only. The table lists 45,000 to 60,000 clones, around 78% of them singletons. The sequenced material came from peripheral blood. The receptors were gathered from a human donor with active or convalescent COVID-19. The donor label of this sample is uncertain.

This clone was seen more than once but under ten times. V and J are TRBV14 and TRBJ2-2, with TRBD2 matching over 11 bases. The germline V gene encodes CDR1 SGHDN and CDR2 FVKESK. The CDR3 is 18 amino acids. The V segment lost 3 bases and the J segment 5 bases; nucleotides outside the gene matches: 11. This CDR3 reads CASSHTQPGLAVTGELFF. In nucleotides, the CDR3 is TGTGCCAGCAGCCATACTCAACCGGGACTAGCGGTTACCGGGGAGCTGTTTTTT.

For this clone: Other DNA sequences in the same sample also yield this CDR3. The genes are TRBV3-1 (or the pseudogene TRBV3-2) and TRBJ2-1; 8 positions match TRBD2. Germline loops: CDR1 LGHDT, CDR2 YNNKEL (reference sequence). The CDR3 contains 14 residues. V dropped 1 base and J dropped 7; count of bases not matched to a gene: 3. CDR3: CASSQGAGANEQFF. The CDR3 bases are TGTGCCAGCAGCCAAGGAGCGGGAGCGAATGAGCAGTTCTTC.

This chain connects TRBV5-1 to TRBJ2-5, with D hard to call. This CDR3 has 11 amino acids. Germline CDR1 is SGHRS and CDR2 is YFSETQ. The V gene lost 4 bases and the J gene lost 1 base, with 2 bases spanning the gap. CDR3 coding DNA: TGCGCCAGCAGCCTCCAAGAGACCCAGTACTTC. Its protein product is CASSLQETQYF.

The CDR3 protein is CASSSFGTSGRSTGELFF. DNA for the CDR3: TGTGCCAGCAGTTCTTTCGGGACTAGCGGGAGGAGCACCGGGGAGCTGTTTTTT. J is TRBJ2-2 and V is TRBV6-4; 15 bases map to TRBD2. This CDR3 region has 18 residues. Germline V lookup: CDR1 MRHNA, CDR2 SNTAGT. V lost 5 bases, J lost 4 bases, and 8 bases stayed unmatched.

The V gene is TRBV5-6, the J gene TRBJ2-7; no clear D gene. Trimming stripped 1 base from V and 4 bases from J, with 9 bases between. The CDR3 has 13 amino acids. CDR1 SGHDT and CDR2 YYEEEE come from the germline V gene. CDR3 sequence reads: CASSLSKSYEQYF. CDR3 DNA: TGTGCCAGCAGCTTGTCGAAGAGTTACGAGCAGTACTTC.

This chain links TRBV29-1 with TRBJ1-3; D uncertain. Germline V gene sequence: CDR1 SQVTM, CDR2 ANQGSEA. The ends were cut back, 4 bases at V and 2 bases at J, with 6 bases in the middle. This CDR3 has 12 residues. The CDR3 protein is CSVGTPGNTIYF. The CDR3 DNA reads as TGCAGCGTTGGCACACCTGGAAACACCATATATTTT.

The chain recombines TRBV28 with TRBJ1-1, with a possible D match to TRBD1 (6 bases). Germline V gene sequence: CDR1 MDHEN, CDR2 SYDVKM. The CDR3 covers 13 residues. V was clipped by 5 bases and J by 6 bases, with 13 bases between them. CDR3 residues: CASSGGTSPEAFF. Here the CDR3 DNA reads TGTGCCAGCAGTGGTGGGACATCGCCTGAAGCTTTCTTT.

This clone has just one count. The V and J genes are TRBV24-1 and TRBJ1-2; 7 bases are a match to TRBD1. V trimming: 4 bases; J trimming: 4 bases; junction bases outside the gene matches: 17. The CDR3 has 18 amino acids. Germline loops: CDR1 KGHDR, CDR2 SFDVKD. The CDR3 spells CATSDPTTTDRSIYGYTF. The CDR3 DNA follows: TGTGCCACCAGTGACCCAACCACTACGGACAGGAGCATCTATGGCTACACCTTC.

The chain uses TRBV11-3 and TRBJ2-1; 12 nucleotides align to TRBD2. In germline, CDR1 is SGHNT, CDR2 YENEEA. This CDR3 is 14 amino acids long. V dropped 5 bases and J dropped 10; count of bases not matched to a gene: 6. CDR3 coding DNA: TGTGCCAGCAGCCGACTAGCGGGAGTAGGGGAGCAGTTCTTC. The encoded protein is CASSRLAGVGEQFF.

V gene TRBV11-2 combines with J gene TRBJ2-1, with D possibly being TRBD2 (7 bases). CDR1 and CDR2 (germline): SGHAT, FQNNGV. The V gene lost 4 bases and the J gene lost 11 bases, with 18 bases spanning the gap. This CDR3 comprises 14 residues. CDR3 DNA: TGTGCCAGCAGCTCTGGGGGGGCTCGTTTCCAGCAGTTCTTC. Encoded protein: CASSSGGARFQQFF.

This clone has only a few counts. The chain is built from TRBV9 and TRBJ1-6, with D perhaps TRBD1 (5 bases). The CDR3 covers 15 residues. Looked up from germline, CDR1 is SGDLS and CDR2 is YYNGEE. V was shortened by 0 bases and J by 6 bases, with 10 bases between the two germline ends. In nucleotides, the CDR3 is TGTGCCAGCAGCGTAGCGACAGATTCTAATTCACCCCTCCACTTT. This translates into CASSVATDSNSPLHF. The variable domain in full, with the rest retrieved from reference TRBV9 and TRBJ1-6, is DSGVTQTPKHLITATGQRVTLRCSPRSGDLSVYWYQQSLDQGLQFLIQYYNGEERAKGNILERFSAQQFPDLHSELNLSSLELGDSALYFCASSVATDSNSPLHFGNGTRLTVT.

The chain couples TRBV12-3 or TRBV12-4 to TRBJ2-1, with TRBD2 matching 7 bases. CDR3 size: 13 residues. The DNA for the CDR3 is TGTGCGACCTGGCTAGCGGAGGGGCATGAGCAGTTCTTC. Its translation: CATWLAEGHEQFF.

J is TRBJ2-1 and V is TRBV12-3 or TRBV12-4, with D maybe TRBD1 (6 bases). Trimming shortened V by 11 bases and J by 12 bases, and 20 bases separated the two germline ends. CDR3 length: 12 residues. CDR3 sequence reads: CACLLGGLGQFF. CDR3 bases: TGTGCCTGCCTCTTAGGGGGTTTGGGGCAGTTCTTC.

This clone was found a few times. The chain uses TRBV19 and TRBJ1-4; 8 bases match TRBD1. Germline CDR1 reads LNHDA; CDR2 reads SQIVND (reference sequence). This CDR3 contains 15 residues. V gave up 4 bases and J gave up 3 bases; unmatched junction bases: 4. CDR3 bases: TGTGCCAGTAGTAGAACGACAGGGGCTAATGAAAAACTGTTTTTT. It codes for CASSRTTGANEKLFF.

The chain uses TRBV6-5 and TRBJ1-1; 10 bases are a match to TRBD1. This CDR3 is built from 13 residues. Germline-derived CDR1 and CDR2 are MNHEY and SVGAGI. The ends lost 7 bases at V and 4 bases at J; junction bases unmatched: 3. This CDR3 is CASIRDRGTEAFF. DNA of the CDR3: TGTGCCAGCATCCGGGACAGGGGCACTGAAGCTTTCTTT.

The rearrangement uses TRBV10-2 and TRBJ2-1; TRBD2 matches 12 bases. With V trimmed by 6 bases and J by 5 bases, 5 bases remained unmatched. The CDR3 length is 15 residues. The V gene's germline CDR1 is WSHSY and CDR2 SAAADI. CDR3 loop: CASSRTSGTNNEQFF. The CDR3 DNA reads as TGCGCCAGCAGCAGGACTAGCGGGACGAACAATGAGCAGTTCTTC.

The rearrangement joins TRBV28 to TRBJ1-1; D is perhaps TRBD1 (5 bases). The V end was cut by 9 bases, the J end by 3 bases, with 11 bases between. The V gene's germline CDR1 is MDHEN and CDR2 SYDVKM. The CDR3 totals 12 residues. The CDR3 spells CASVGGYTEAFF. The DNA for the CDR3 is TGTGCCAGTGTGGGGGGGTACACTGAAGCTTTCTTT.

V gene TRBV2 combines with J gene TRBJ2-7, with 11 bases that match TRBD1. The junction had 5 bases not matched to a gene; V was cut back by 11 bases and J by 2 bases. Germline V gene data show CDR1 as SNHLY and CDR2 as FYNNEI. CDR3 length: 13 residues. The DNA for the CDR3 is TGTGCCGGTCGGACAGGGGGCGCCTACGAGCAGTACTTC. Amino acid sequence: CAGRTGGAYEQYF.

The chain uses TRBV6-1 and TRBJ1-4; the D gene is possibly TRBD1 (6 bases). Germline CDR1 reads MNHNS; CDR2 reads SASEGT. Trimming removed 3 bases from V and 8 bases from J, with 16 bases in between. This CDR3 is built from 15 residues. As DNA, the CDR3 is TGTGCCAGCAGTGATATCGCCGTTACAGGGGAAAAACTGTTTTTT. It yields the protein CASSDIAVTGEKLFF.